A selection of T cell receptor beta chains follows, all from one sample in a study of blood T cell repertoires in COVID-19. Assay: immunoSEQ multiplex PCR; the TCRdb copy retains only in-frame clones and omits some. The table records approximately 440,000 clones, around 91% of them present only once. Material for sequencing was PBMCs or T cells enriched from blood (not recorded which). These receptors were obtained from a man aged 18 to 30 who had recovered from COVID-19. Each CDR3 is given with its conserved first and last residue. A D gene is named only where the DNA matches it firmly. Clone size, where shown, is once, few, many, or a class for clones that have expanded.

J gene	V gene	clone size	CDR3 length	D gene	CDR3 protein
TRBJ2-1	TRBV27	NA	16	TRBD1	CASTPSGTGGIYEQFF
TRBJ2-3	TRBV6-6	NA	16	NA	CASSRSSPRNTDTQYF
TRBJ2-2	TRBV18	NA	15	TRBD1	CASSRWDRANGELFF
TRBJ1-3	TRBV6-5	NA	16	NA	CASSYREGNSGNTIYF
TRBJ2-7	TRBV11-2	NA	14	TRBD1	CASSSTGDHYEQYF
TRBJ1-4	TRBV28	NA	16	TRBD1	CASSTTYRGTNEKLFF
TRBJ2-5	TRBV7-9	NA	11	NA	CASSLLETQYF
TRBJ1-3	TRBV18	NA	16	NA	CASSRTAGKSGNTIYF
TRBJ2-7	TRBV5-4	NA	17	NA	CASTNQGSGTFFGEQYF
TRBJ1-4	TRBV7-9	NA	19	NA	CASSLVSLVRQEDNEKLFF
TRBJ2-1	TRBV3-1/TRBV3-2	NA	18	NA	CASSQVKGHGALYNEQFF
TRBJ1-5	TRBV10-2	NA	13	NA	CASSPGGVLPQHF
TRBJ1-1	TRBV18	once	13	NA	CASSRGQSFEAFF
TRBJ2-2	TRBV2	once	15	NA	CASATQGTDTGELFF
TRBJ2-7	TRBV28	NA	16	NA	CASSPLNFLRVYEQYF
TRBJ1-4	TRBV7-9	NA	14	TRBD1	CASSSDRVDEKLFF
TRBJ2-5	TRBV20-1	NA	11	NA	CSARVGETQYF
TRBJ1-2	TRBV10-2	NA	15	TRBD1	CASGGGTGHYYGYTF
TRBJ2-5	TRBV2	NA	14	TRBD1	CASSVGQTRESQYF
TRBJ1-4	TRBV19	NA	15	NA	CASSMWYRENEKLFF
TRBJ1-1	TRBV20-1	NA	20	TRBD1	CSASPGVGQGDEWMNTEAFF
TRBJ2-7	TRBV6-6	NA	14	NA	CASSTPTRRGEQYF
TRBJ2-1	TRBV2	NA	14	TRBD2	CASSRAGGRNEQFF
TRBJ1-4	TRBV2	NA	14	TRBD1	CANGEGTGNEKLFF
TRBJ1-5	TRBV30	NA	13	NA	CAWSTRRDQPQHF
TRBJ1-2	TRBV18	NA	18	TRBD1	CASSRKGTGGDPGHGYTF
TRBJ1-1	TRBV27	NA	15	NA	CASSSRTDLNTEAFF
TRBJ1-1	TRBV30	NA	13	NA	CAWSQGSDTEAFF
TRBJ1-1	TRBV6-1	NA	12	NA	CASRLQDTEAFF
TRBJ1-1	TRBV29-1	NA	14	NA	CSVEVGGVGTEAFF
TRBJ1-1	TRBV5-1	once	17	NA	CASSPHGGGSKNTEAFF
TRBJ2-5	TRBV14	NA	18	NA	CASSHALPSEGLQETQYF
TRBJ1-6	TRBV27	once	13	TRBD1	CASGTVYNSPLHF
TRBJ2-1	TRBV7-2	NA	15	NA	CASSQAAGSYNEQFF
TRBJ2-7	TRBV21-1	NA	17	NA	CASSRGLAGGSSYEQYF
TRBJ1-5	TRBV4-2	NA	16	NA	CASSPLEGDRNQPQHF
TRBJ1-2	TRBV6-5	NA	14	NA	CASSPAPQNYGYTF
TRBJ1-2	TRBV16	NA	14	TRBD1	CASSRLTGNYGYTF
TRBJ1-3	TRBV2	NA	16	NA	CASRFTGSLGGNTIYF
TRBJ1-6	TRBV19	NA	14	TRBD1	CASSSGTGNSPLHF
TRBJ1-2	TRBV10-2	NA	13	NA	CASSEIRSYGYTF
TRBJ1-5	TRBV27	few	16	NA	CASSLNAAGSSQPQHF
TRBJ1-3	TRBV18	NA	14	NA	CASSPTGWGNTIYF
TRBJ1-3	TRBV10-3	NA	13	TRBD1	CAISRDRGNTIYF
TRBJ2-1	TRBV27	NA	15	NA	CASSLGGGPQYEQFF
TRBJ1-4	TRBV11-3	once	16	TRBD1	CASSSYWGQNKEKLFF
TRBJ2-5	TRBV24-1	NA	14	NA	CATSDLVGGETQYF
TRBJ1-1	TRBV29-1	NA	12	NA	CSVAHEAPEAFF
TRBJ1-2	TRBV7-8	NA	13	TRBD1	CASSMDRNYGYTF
TRBJ2-1	TRBV28	once	16	TRBD2	CASSLFLAGEYNEQFF
TRBJ2-1	TRBV11-2	NA	16	NA	CASSLRADSSYNEQFF
TRBJ2-7	TRBV7-9	NA	15	NA	CASSLWQAIPYEQYF
TRBJ2-1	TRBV7-2	NA	16	TRBD1	CASSLVGQGALNEQFF
TRBJ1-2	TRBV2	NA	13	NA	CASSEIEESGYTF
TRBJ1-1	TRBV7-9	NA	14	TRBD1	CASSRQGVNTEAFF
TRBJ1-1	TRBV28	NA	15	NA	CASSLGTKSNTEAFF
TRBJ1-1	TRBV9	NA	14	NA	CASSGSEGPPGAFF